The 6 T cell receptor beta chains below come from one sample, sequenced in a study of cytomegalovirus exposure and HLA in healthy donors. 13 Jbeta primers and 60 Vbeta primers were used for the PCR. The data were produced by immunoSEQ multiplex PCR, yet TCRdb's version contains in-frame clones alone and is incomplete. The sample has over 45,000 clones; 83% are singletons. Source material: PBMCs. The origin of the receptors is a man between 25 and 39 years old in good health and CMV-seronegative.

The chain recombines TRBV6-1 with TRBJ1-1; 8 bases align to TRBD1. Germline CDR1 reads MNHNS; CDR2 reads SASEGT. The length of the CDR3 is 14 residues. Trimming cost V 5 bases and J 3 bases; bases outside gene matches: 5. CDR3 in DNA: TGTGCCAGCAGTCTTAGGACAGGGCACACTGAAGCTTTCTTT. Protein sequence: CASSLRTGHTEAFF.

This chain uses TRBV10-2 with TRBJ2-1; a possible D gene is TRBD2 (5 bases). This CDR3 region has 15 residues. The germline V gene encodes CDR1 WSHSY and CDR2 SAAADI. Trimming took off 5 bases at V and 0 bases at J, with 11 bases between the two ends. CDR3 sequence reads: CASSTGKSSYNEQFF. CDR3 DNA sequence: TGCGCCAGCAGTACCGGGAAGAGCTCCTACAATGAGCAGTTCTTC.

The chain links TRBV28 to TRBJ1-5; TRBD1 matches 8 bases. CDR1 and CDR2 (germline): MDHEN, SYDVKM. V lost 5 bases, J lost 4 bases, and 7 bases stayed unmatched. This CDR3 comprises 15 residues. The CDR3, as DNA: TGTGCCAGCAGTCCGCCAGGGGGCAATAATCAGCCCCAGCATTTT. This codes for CASSPPGGNNQPQHF. Complete variable domain (other parts from reference TRBV28 and TRBJ1-5): DVKVTQSSRYLVKRTGEKVFLECVQDMDHENMFWYRQDPGLGLRLIYFSYDVKMKEKGDIPEGYSVSREKKERFSLILESASTNQTSMYLCASSPPGGNNQPQHFGDGTRLSIL.

The V call is TRBV7-2, the J call TRBJ1-5; possibly TRBD1 for D (6 bases). CDR3 length: 15 amino acids. The germline V gene has CDR1 SGHTA and CDR2 FQGNSA. Trimming shortened V by 5 bases and J by 4 bases, and 15 bases separated the two germline ends. The CDR3 region has the DNA TGTGCCAGCAGCGCGAGAACAGGGTTAAATCAGCCCCAGCATTTT. It codes for CASSARTGLNQPQHF.

The CDR3 DNA reads as TGTGCCAGCAGTGACAGGGGGGTTGCAACTAATGAAAAACTGTTTTTT. It encodes CASSDRGVATNEKLFF. V gene TRBV6-1 combines with J gene TRBJ1-4, with 7 bases identical to TRBD1. The CDR3 is 16 amino acids. Trimming took 3 bases from V and 0 from J; bases not matched to a gene: 4. From germline, CDR1 is MNHNS and CDR2 SASEGT.

The chain is built from TRBV11-2 and TRBJ2-1, with 7 bases matching TRBD1. Germline CDR1 is SGHAT and CDR2 is FQNNGV. J was trimmed by 1 base and V by 6 bases; bases with no gene match: 6. CDR3 length: 15 residues. DNA for the CDR3: TGTGCCAGCAGTCAACAGGGGTCATCCTACAATGAGCAGTTCTTC. Encoded protein: CASSQQGSSYNEQFF.